The 2 T cell receptor beta chains presented below share a single source sample, sequenced in a study of CD8 T cells in ankylosing spondylitis. A single record per CDR3 protein comes from TCRdb applying MiXCR to the 5' RACE reads. The table has a few hundred thousand distinct CDR3 sequences, under 20% seen once. Material: blood, either unsorted or a sorted T cell fraction (not recorded which). The receptors were gathered from a male donor with ankylosing spondylitis or in good health (not recorded which).

CDR3 bases: TGTGCCAGCAGTCCTACGGGGGAGTCCTACAATGAGCAGTTCTTC. Translation: CASSPTGESYNEQFF. The rearrangement links TRBV6-1 to TRBJ2-1; tentatively, D is TRBD2 (6 bases). The germline gives CDR1 MNHNS, CDR2 SASEGT. V lost 5 bases and J 1 base, leaving 12 bases between the germline ends. The CDR3 runs 15 residues.

In this sample, this clonotype turned up a few times. The V and J genes are TRBV4-3 and TRBJ2-1, with D unresolved. The V gene lost 1 base and the J gene lost 8 bases, with 6 bases spanning the gap. The germline CDR1 and CDR2 sequences are LGHNA and YSLEER. This CDR3 is 12 amino acids long. Here the CDR3 reads CASSQGGYEQFF. For the CDR3, the DNA is TGCGCCAGCAGCCAAGGGGGATATGAGCAGTTCTTC.